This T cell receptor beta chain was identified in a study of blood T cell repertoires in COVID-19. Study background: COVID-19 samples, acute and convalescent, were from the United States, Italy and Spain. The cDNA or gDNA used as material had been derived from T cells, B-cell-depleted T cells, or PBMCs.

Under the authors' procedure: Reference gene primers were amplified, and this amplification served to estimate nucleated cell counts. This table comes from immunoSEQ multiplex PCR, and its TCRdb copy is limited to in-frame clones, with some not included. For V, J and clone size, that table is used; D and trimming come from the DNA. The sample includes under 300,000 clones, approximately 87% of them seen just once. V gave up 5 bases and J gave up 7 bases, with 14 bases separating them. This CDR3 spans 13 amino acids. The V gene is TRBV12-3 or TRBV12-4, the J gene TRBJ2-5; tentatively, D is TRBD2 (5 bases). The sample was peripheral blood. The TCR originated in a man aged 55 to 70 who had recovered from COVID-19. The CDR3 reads CASSELMAGTQYF. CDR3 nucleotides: TGTGCCAGCAGTGAGCTTATGGCGGGGACCCAGTACTTC.